Sequencing of this T cell receptor (beta chain) was carried out in a study of cytomegalovirus exposure and HLA in healthy donors. Study conclusions and caveats: A previous analysis found most TCR beta V segments productive roughly 87% or roughly 30% of the time.

The PCR used 60 Vbeta and 13 Jbeta primers. Data came from immunoSEQ multiplex PCR; TCRdb stores just in-frame clones and leaves some out. The sample has 150,000 to 200,000 clones; about 70% are singletons. The germline gives CDR1 MRHNA, CDR2 SNTAGT. The CDR3 has 15 residues. J gave up 4 bases and V 0 bases, and 1 base lay outside the gene matches. As regards this clone: What it binds is not known.

This TCR was recovered from a woman in her thirties in good health and CMV-seronegative. The sequencing input was PBMCs. V usage is TRBV6-4 and J usage is TRBJ2-1; 9 bases align to TRBD1. The CDR3: CASSDSTGGYNEQFF. In DNA form, the CDR3 reads TGTGCCAGCAGTGACTCGACAGGGGGTTACAATGAGCAGTTCTTC.